What follows are 23 T cell receptor beta chains derived from one specimen sequenced in a study of spatial heterogeneity in lung cancer. Broader study findings: Tumoral mutation counts were tracked by counts of expanded intratumoral alpha and beta TCRs.

Indicated time point: sample taken at primary tumor resection. Each CDR3 protein is one row after TCRdb ran MiXCR on the 5' RACE reads. The profile shows about 28,000 distinct CDR3 sequences, about 7.1% of them singletons. Their antigens remain unidentified. This specimen was lung tumor tissue, taken at surgery. The receptors come from a male donor with early-stage non-small cell lung cancer.

This clonotype was counted at least ten times. The gene calls are TRBV14 and TRBJ2-5; the D call may be TRBD1 or TRBD2 (6 bases each). The germline V and J ends were trimmed by 1 base and 5 bases, with 8 bases remaining between them. The CDR3 runs to 13 residues. Per germline, CDR1 SGHDN and CDR2 FVKESK. The CDR3 loop is CASSQVGGETQYF. The CDR3 coding sequence is TGTGCCAGCAGCCAAGTAGGGGGGGAGACCCAGTACTTC.

The table lists this clonotype with many counts. The rearrangement joins TRBV5-1 to TRBJ2-2; D call uncertain. The V end lost 0 bases, the J end lost 1 base, and 7 bases lay between the germline ends. This CDR3 comprises 15 residues. CDR1 is SGHRS and CDR2 is YFSETQ in the germline V gene. For the CDR3, the DNA is TGCGCCAGCAGCTTGGGACACGAGAACACCGGGGAGCTGTTTTTT. Amino acid sequence: CASSLGHENTGELFF.

There are many counts of this clonotype. The chain couples TRBV11-2 to TRBJ1-6, with D possibly TRBD1 on 6 matching bases. The CDR3 sequence is 15 residues long. V was trimmed by 0 bases and J by 9 bases, leaving 12 bases between them. Germline V gene sequence: CDR1 SGHAT, CDR2 FQNNGV. The CDR3 nucleotides read TGTGCCAGCAGCTTAGACGGGGGCGAGGGTTCACCCCTCCACTTT. This codes for CASSLDGGEGSPLHF.

Judged by abundance, this clonotype is medium-sized. The chain combines TRBV20-1 with TRBJ2-3; TRBD1 agrees at 9 bases. Looked up from germline, CDR1 is DFQATT and CDR2 is SNEGSKA (reference sequence). Trimming at V came to 6 bases and at J to 5 bases, leaving 12 bases not matched to a gene. CDR3 length: 15 amino acids. CDR3 in amino acids: CSAQPGQGGLDTQYF. Here the CDR3 DNA reads TGCAGTGCACAACCGGGACAGGGAGGATTAGATACGCAGTATTTT.

The V gene is TRBV5-4, the J gene TRBJ1-2, with a weak D call TRBD1 (5 bases). There are 15 residues in the CDR3. From germline, CDR1 is SGHNT and CDR2 YYREEE (reference sequence). Trimming pared 0 bases from V and 5 bases from J, leaving 14 bases between. The CDR3 DNA sequence: TGTGCCAGCAGCTTGGGAGGGGCCGCCCTTTATGGCTACACCTTC. Residues: CASSLGGAALYGYTF.

This clonotype was seen many times. The chain joins TRBV6-5 to TRBJ2-5; D gene ambiguous. The germline gives CDR1 MNHEY, CDR2 SVGAGI. Trimming took off 6 bases at V and 3 bases at J, with 14 bases between the two ends. The CDR3 is made up of 14 amino acids. The CDR3 DNA reads TGTGCCAGCAGCCCTCAAGGCCCTAAAGAGACCCAGTACTTC. Encoded protein: CASSPQGPKETQYF.

This clonotype was recorded many times. The chain recombines TRBV2 with TRBJ1-1, with D possibly matching TRBD1 (5 bases). The V gene lost 7 bases and the J gene lost 0 bases, with 9 bases spanning the gap. CDR3 length equals 13 residues. CDR1 and CDR2 (germline): SNHLY, FYNNEI. CDR3 nucleotide sequence: TGTGCCAGCACAAAGGGGCTGAACACTGAAGCTTTCTTT. Translating it yields CASTKGLNTEAFF.

By share, this clonotype counts as large. The chain joins TRBV4-3 to TRBJ1-2; D gene unclear. Germline CDR1 is LGHNA and CDR2 is YSLEER. Trimming took 1 base from V and 5 from J, leaving 17 bases between them. The length of the CDR3 is 16 residues. The CDR3, as DNA: TGCGCCAGCAGCCAAGTTCGCCAGGCGGAGGTTTATGGCTACACCTTC. This encodes CASSQVRQAEVYGYTF.

This clonotype was found many times. The V call is TRBV13, the J call TRBJ1-6; D not certain. The V gene's germline CDR1 is PRHDT and CDR2 FYEKMQ (reference sequence). Trimming stripped 5 bases from V and 9 bases from J, with 8 bases between. The CDR3 totals 12 residues. This CDR3 is CASSDDGSPLHF. CDR3 DNA sequence: TGTGCCAGCAGCGACGATGGTTCACCCCTCCACTTT.

This clonotype has a count of ten or more. The rearrangement joins TRBV6-2 or TRBV6-3 to TRBJ2-1; no reliable D call. CDR1 and CDR2 from the germline V gene are MNHEY and SVGEGT. CDR3 size: 13 residues. V was shortened by 4 bases and J by 3 bases, with 7 bases between the two germline ends. The CDR3 DNA is TGTGCCAGCAGTTGGGATGTCTACAATGAGCAGTTCTTC. It translates to CASSWDVYNEQFF.

The chain has TRBV2 and TRBJ2-3; 9 bases line up with TRBD2. The CDR3 extends over 15 amino acids. Germline V gives CDR1 SNHLY, CDR2 FYNNEI. J was trimmed by 4 bases and V by 6 bases; bases with no gene match: 8. In DNA, the CDR3 is TGTGCCAGCAGGACAGCGGGGGGCGGAGCAGATACGCAGTATTTT. This translates into CASRTAGGGADTQYF.

This clonotype showed up many times. The CDR3 loop is CASSLGGEKLFF. The CDR3 nucleotides read TGCGCCAGCAGCTTGGGGGGTGAAAAACTGTTTTTT. The chain employs TRBV5-1 and TRBJ1-4; D not certain. The germline V and J ends were trimmed by 0 bases and 7 bases, with 4 bases remaining between them. The CDR3 extends over 12 amino acids. The germline V gene encodes CDR1 SGHRS and CDR2 YFSETQ.

This clonotype came up many times. This chain uses TRBV6-6 with TRBJ1-1; D gene uncertain. Germline lookup yields CDR1 MNHNY and CDR2 SVGAGI (reference sequence). V lost 5 bases, J lost 8 bases, and 9 bases lay in between. This CDR3 region has 11 residues. This chain's CDR3 is CASSPWQEAFF. The CDR3 bases are TGTGCCAGCAGTCCCTGGCAGGAAGCTTTCTTT.

This clonotype was detected ten times or more. The chain recombines TRBV2 with TRBJ2-3; D is tentatively TRBD1 or TRBD2 (6 bases each). Deletions cut 2 bases from V and 0 bases from J, with 15 bases between. Germline lookup yields CDR1 SNHLY and CDR2 FYNNEI. This CDR3 spans 17 amino acids. The CDR3 DNA reads TGTGCCAGCAGTGAATTCATAAGAGGGGGGAGCACAGATACGCAGTATTTT. This encodes CASSEFIRGGSTDTQYF.

This clonotype was seen at least ten times. This chain uses TRBV27 with TRBJ2-5; D gene unclear. Germline V gene sequence: CDR1 MNHEY, CDR2 SMNVEV (reference sequence). V shed 2 bases and J shed 7 bases, with 8 bases lying between them. The CDR3 spans 12 residues. The CDR3 sequence is CASSLDGLTQYF. The CDR3 DNA reads TGTGCCAGCAGTTTAGACGGCCTGACCCAGTACTTC.

This rearrangement joins TRBV6-2 or TRBV6-3 to TRBJ2-5, with TRBD2 identical over 8 bases. The CDR3 loop spans 15 amino acids. Trimming took 5 bases from V and 4 from J; bases not matched to a gene: 9. Germline V gene lookup returns CDR1 MNHEY and CDR2 SVGEGT. CDR3 amino acids: CASSGERGGRETQYF. The CDR3 region has the DNA TGTGCCAGCAGTGGAGAACGGGGGGGAAGAGAGACCCAGTACTTC.

This clonotype appeared many times. The chain carries TRBV27 and TRBJ1-2, with 9 bases lining up with TRBD1. This CDR3 has 13 amino acids. Germline CDR1 and CDR2: MNHEY and SMNVEV (reference sequence). The V and J ends lost 3 bases and 4 bases, in that order; junction bases with no gene match: 0. CDR3 nucleotides: TGTGCCAGCAGTTTGACAGGGGGCTATGGCTACACCTTC. Its translation is CASSLTGGYGYTF.

The chain combines TRBV11-2 with TRBJ1-2, with a tentative D call TRBD1 (5 bases). CDR1 is SGHAT, CDR2 FQNNGV, per germline. There are 14 residues in the CDR3. Trimming removed 2 bases from V and 4 bases from J, with 11 bases in between. CDR3 loop: CASSLIPGSYGYTF. In DNA, the CDR3 is TGTGCCAGCAGCTTAATTCCAGGGAGCTATGGCTACACCTTC.

Many counts were recorded for this clonotype. The DNA of the CDR3 is TGCAGCGTAAAGGACAGGGGTTCCTTTGGCTACACCTTC. Amino acids: CSVKDRGSFGYTF. The chain is built from TRBV29-1 and TRBJ1-2, with 9 nucleotides matching TRBD1. The CDR3 totals 13 residues. V was pared by 6 bases and J by 7 bases, with 9 bases of the junction left unmatched. Germline V gene data show CDR1 as SQVTM and CDR2 as ANQGSEA.

This chain uses TRBV12-3 or TRBV12-4 with TRBJ1-1, with D possibly being TRBD1 (5 bases). This CDR3 has 13 residues. Trimming left V 3 bases short and J 4 bases short, with 9 bases between. The CDR3 protein is CASSLGVSTEAFF. The CDR3 DNA sequence: TGTGCCAGCAGTTTGGGGGTGAGCACTGAAGCTTTCTTT.

This clonotype came up a few times. The chain links TRBV4-2 to TRBJ1-6, with 12 bases identical to TRBD1. The CDR3 is 14 residues long. CDR1 and CDR2 (germline): LGHNA, YNFKEQ. Trimming at V came to 4 bases and at J to 10 bases, leaving 2 bases not matched to a gene. The chain's CDR3 is CASSPGTGGSPLHF. DNA of the CDR3: TGTGCCAGCAGCCCCGGGACAGGGGGCTCACCCCTCCACTTT.

This clonotype was counted at least ten times. The rearrangement joins TRBV7-9 to TRBJ1-1, with 11 bases lining up with TRBD1. The trim removed 4 bases at V and 10 bases at J, leaving 5 bases unmatched. This CDR3 has 13 residues. Per the germline V gene, CDR1 is SEHNR and CDR2 is FQNEAQ (reference sequence). CDR3 bases: TGTGCCAGCAGCTGGTGGGGACAGGGGGGAGCTTTCTTT. Protein sequence: CASSWWGQGGAFF. The full variable domain, with the rest looked up from reference TRBV7-9 and TRBJ1-1, is DTGVSQNPRHKITKRGQNVTFRCDPISEHNRLYWYRQTLGQGPEFLTYFQNEAQLEKSRLLSDRFSAERPKGSFSTLEIQRTEQGDSAMYLCASSWWGQGGAFFGQGTRLTVV.

This clonotype was detected a few times. The V call is TRBV4-2, the J call TRBJ1-4; TRBD1 is a possible D gene (6 bases). Germline CDR1 and CDR2: LGHNA and YNFKEQ. The V end was cut by 5 bases, the J end by 5 bases, with 12 bases between. This CDR3 has 14 residues. The DNA for the CDR3 is TGTGCCAGCAGCGCTCAACAGGGAAATGAAAAACTGTTTTTT. It codes for CASSAQQGNEKLFF.